The present TCR beta chain was sequenced within a study of T cells in Graves' hyperthyroidism and ophthalmopathy. Background on the study: The blood sample was taken at first diagnosis, before treatment began. Study-wide results and limits: In blood, most of the thyroid clonotypes expanded above 0.001 were also present.

On this clonotype itself: Its antigen is not known. With a much larger clone just one base away, this may be a read error.

CDR3 length: 18 amino acids. The V and J ends lost 3 bases and 0 bases respectively, with 21 bases between them. The germline CDR1 and CDR2 sequences are DFQATT and SNEGSKA (reference sequence). Exclusion followed for patients with uncontrolled infection, other autoimmune disease, pregnancy or lactation. Clinical symptoms, serum thyroxine and TRAb, thyroid ultrasound and orbital computed tomography were used for the diagnoses. TCR beta CDR3 region amplification was performed from RNA transcripts. First-round RT-PCR targeting the TCR CDR3 was performed with the HTBI primer set. TCRdb processed the multiplex PCR reads anew with MiXCR; each CDR3 protein has one entry. Of approximately 330,000 distinct CDR3 sequences in the sample, 12% to 15% were seen once.

The V gene is TRBV20-1, the J gene TRBJ2-1; D is possibly TRBD2 (6 bases). Sequenced input: blood. The sequence derives from a woman in her thirties or forties with Graves' ophthalmopathy. CDR3 DNA sequence: TGCAGTGCTAGGGTCCAATCAGCAGGAGGGAGCTCCTACAATGAGCAGTTCTTC. It specifies CSARVQSAGGSSYNEQFF.